The table lists the clone carrying this TCR beta chain with a few counts. No antigen is known for it. The entry originates in a study of vaccination and CD4 T cells after COVID-19. Treatment reported: roughly 11-day PBMC culture with coronavirus spike peptide pools or control peptides (ViraFEST assay). Positive PCR tests were logged from March through December 2020, ahead of US Alpha, Beta and Delta variants. Germline CDR1 reads MNHNS; CDR2 reads SASEGT. Trimming stripped 6 bases from V and 6 bases from J, with 9 bases between. The CDR3 contains 13 residues. Sequence data for DNA of cultured CD4+ T cells were generated by the Oncomine TCR Beta short-read assay. TCRdb reprocessed the PCR reads with MiXCR, giving one entry per CDR3 protein. The sample shows some 10,000 distinct CDR3 sequences, around 43% of them seen only once. Study-level results: Looking at convalescent patients, 304 of their 307 vaccine-specific clones were spike mono-reactive.

V usage is TRBV6-1 and J usage is TRBJ1-6, with TRBD1 as a possible D gene (5 bases). This clonotype was obtained from a human donor who had recovered from COVID-19. The material sequenced was CD4+ T cells from blood, cultured in vitro. CDR3 DNA sequence: TGTGCCAGCAGAACAGGAGTTAATTCACCCCTCCACTTT. As protein: CASRTGVNSPLHF.